The rows below give T cell receptor beta chains drawn from one sample of a study of T cells in Graves' hyperthyroidism and ophthalmopathy. MiXCR was run by TCRdb on the multiplex PCR reads, yielding one entry per CDR3 protein. Of about 840,000 distinct CDR3 sequences listed, approximately 40% are singletons. Sequenced input: blood. The receptors were sampled from a man younger than 35 with Graves' hyperthyroidism. Each CDR3 is given with its conserved first and last residue. A D gene is named only where the DNA matches it firmly. Clone size is stated in some rows and not others, as once, few, many or a class when expanded.

TRBV29-1	.	few	TRBJ2-3	CSVDGVNTDTQYF	TGCAGCGTTGACGGGGTTAACACAGATACGCAGTATTTT
TRBV19	.	many	TRBJ1-1	CASSPRGAEAFF	TGTGCCAGTAGTCCCCGCGGGGCTGAAGCTTTCTTT
TRBV6-6	.	.	TRBJ1-4	CASALRGQSTNEKLFF	TGTGCCAGCGCCCTTCGGGGGCAGTCAACTAATGAAAAACTGTTTTTT
TRBV5-1	.	.	TRBJ2-5	CASSRTGTEETQYF	TGCGCCAGCAGCCGCACCGGGACTGAGGAGACCCAGTACTTC
TRBV9	TRBD2	.	TRBJ2-2	CASSVEGTSGRGSTGELFF	TGTGCCAGCAGCGTAGAAGGGACTAGCGGGAGAGGAAGCACCGGGGAGCTGTTTTTT
TRBV2	.	many	TRBJ1-5	CASSDPGNQPQHF	TGTGCCAGCAGTGACCCGGGGAATCAGCCCCAGCATTTT
TRBV25-1	.	many	TRBJ1-1	CASSELYGNTEAFF	TGTGCCAGCAGTGAATTATATGGGAACACTGAAGCTTTCTTT
TRBV6-5	.	many	TRBJ2-7	CASSYGLTYEQYF	TGTGCCAGCAGTTACGGGTTAACCTACGAGCAGTACTTC
TRBV15	.	.	TRBJ1-6	CAKAGTYNSPLHF	TGTGCCAAGGCCGGGACCTATAATTCACCCCTCCACTTT
TRBV2	TRBD1	.	TRBJ1-6	CASSHAGQGVSPLHF	TGCGCCAGCAGCCACGCGGGACAGGGGGTTTCACCCCTCCACTTT
TRBV9	TRBD1	few	TRBJ2-5	CASSVNPDRGRETQYF	TGTGCCAGCAGCGTCAACCCGGACAGGGGAAGAGAGACCCAGTACTTC
TRBV2	.	.	TRBJ2-7	CASSTENSYEQYF	TGTGCCAGCAGTACCGAAAACTCCTACGAGCAGTACTTC
TRBV2	.	once	TRBJ1-1	CASSREGGERSTEAFF	TGTGCCAGCTCCCGGGAAGGGGGGGAAAGGAGCACTGAAGCTTTCTTT
TRBV6-6	.	.	TRBJ1-1	CASSYRVRGDTEAFF	TGTGCCAGCAGTTATCGCGTAAGGGGGGACACTGAAGCTTTCTTT
TRBV5-1	TRBD1	.	TRBJ2-2	CASRLDRGAGELFF	TGCGCCAGCAGACTGGACAGGGGTGCCGGGGAGCTGTTTTTT
TRBV4-3	.	.	TRBJ1-1	CASSLQTGTDTEAFF	TGCGCCAGCAGCCTCCAAACCGGGACCGACACTGAAGCTTTCTTT
TRBV11-3	.	.	TRBJ1-1	CASSLVGSPMNTEAFF	TGTGCCAGCAGCTTAGTTGGATCCCCAATGAACACTGAAGCTTTCTTT
TRBV7-2	TRBD1	few	TRBJ1-4	CASSLVRTGGSGQLFF	TGTGCCAGCAGCTTAGTCCGGACAGGGGGCAGTGGGCAACTGTTTTTT
TRBV5-1	.	.	TRBJ2-5	CASSYSDAGETQYF	TGCGCCAGCAGCTACTCGGACGCAGGGGAGACCCAGTACTTC
TRBV12-3/TRBV12-4	TRBD2	few	TRBJ2-7	CASSRLAWQYF	TGTGCCAGCAGCAGACTAGCGTGGCAGTACTTC
TRBV7-2	.	.	TRBJ1-5	CASGRAAVDQPQHF	TGTGCCAGCGGCCGTGCGGCGGTAGATCAGCCCCAGCATTTT
TRBV6-1	.	.	TRBJ1-6	CASKRSMGSSYNSPLHF	TGTGCCAGCAAGCGGTCTATGGGGAGCTCCTATAATTCACCCCTCCACTTT
TRBV25-1	.	.	TRBJ2-7	CASRGRPNYYEQYF	TGTGCCAGCAGGGGTCGGCCAAACTACTACGAGCAGTACTTC
TRBV12-3/TRBV12-4	.	few	TRBJ2-2	CASSAGAGGELFF	TGTGCCAGCAGTGCGGGGGCCGGCGGGGAGCTGTTTTTT
TRBV12-3/TRBV12-4	.	.	TRBJ1-1	CASSPTWRVSSTEAFF	TGTGCCAGCAGCCCGACTTGGAGGGTGAGTAGTACTGAAGCTTTCTTT
TRBV5-1	TRBD1	.	TRBJ1-4	CASSLDETGKEKLFF	TGCGCCAGCAGCTTGGACGAGACAGGGAAGGAAAAACTGTTTTTT
TRBV5-1	.	.	TRBJ2-2	CASSLTGWDTGELFF	TGCGCCAGCAGCTTGACAGGGTGGGACACCGGGGAGCTGTTTTTT
TRBV6-6	.	many	TRBJ1-5	CASSYSIGNQPQHF	TGTGCCAGCAGTTACTCGATCGGGAATCAGCCCCAGCATTTT
TRBV5-5	.	few	TRBJ1-2	CASSVGLLGGYTF	TGTGCCAGCAGCGTGGGACTTTTGGGGGGCTACACCTTC
TRBV15	.	few	TRBJ2-7	CATSRDLVNEQYF	TGTGCCACCAGCAGAGATTTGGTCAACGAGCAGTACTTC
TRBV6-1	.	few	TRBJ1-4	CASSEREKLFF	TGTGCCAGCAGTGAACGTGAAAAACTGTTTTTT
TRBV7-9	.	.	TRBJ2-2	CASSLVDSNTGELFF	TGTGCCAGCAGCTTAGTGGACAGCAACACCGGGGAGCTGTTTTTT
TRBV19	.	few	TRBJ1-2	CASSRLGGYTF	TGTGCCAGTAGTCGCTTAGGTGGCTACACCTTC
TRBV19	.	many	TRBJ1-5	CASSSESQPQHF	TGTGCCAGTAGTTCCGAATCTCAGCCCCAGCATTTT
TRBV10-2	TRBD1	many	TRBJ1-2	CASSGEGQISYGYTF	TGCGCCAGCAGTGGCGAGGGACAGATAAGCTATGGCTACACCTTC
TRBV7-9	.	.	TRBJ1-4	CASSDRGRANEKLFF	TGTGCCAGCAGCGATCGGGGCCGTGCTAATGAAAAACTGTTTTTT
TRBV9	.	.	TRBJ1-3	CASSVDNFGNTIYF	TGTGCCAGCAGCGTAGATAACTTTGGAAACACCATATATTTT
TRBV5-8	.	.	TRBJ1-4	CASSADGPLDEKLFF	TGTGCCAGCAGCGCGGACGGACCTCTTGATGAAAAACTGTTTTTT
TRBV25-1	TRBD1	many	TRBJ2-7	CASSYISGGGQGTAEQYF	TGTGCCAGCAGTTATATCTCCGGTGGGGGACAGGGGACAGCCGAGCAGTACTTC
TRBV7-2	TRBD1	.	TRBJ1-1	CASKLTGVTEAFF	TGTGCCAGCAAATTGACAGGGGTGACTGAAGCTTTCTTT
TRBV20-1	.	few	TRBJ2-5	CSAPGLLEETQYF	TGCAGTGCTCCCGGACTGCTGGAAGAGACCCAGTACTTC